Reported below is one T cell receptor beta chain. Sequencing used immunoSEQ multiplex PCR; TCRdb keeps in-frame clones, though not all of them. The sample holds roughly 60,000 clones; 70% to 90% are singletons and the top ten take roughly 1.5%. This record comes from a study of graft-versus-host responses after intestinal transplantation. V shed 2 bases and J 8 bases; nucleotides not matched to a gene: 9. The CDR3 sequence is 15 residues long. Germline values: CDR1 MNHEY, CDR2 SMNVEV (reference sequence). The gene calls are TRBV27 and TRBJ1-2, with 9 bases identical to TRBD1. Sample: PBMCs, taken 26 days after transplant. The origin of this receptor is a human patient who received an intestinal transplant, so some T cells may come from the graft donor. This CDR3 reads CASSLPRGTGRGYTF. In DNA, the CDR3 is TGTGCCAGCAGTTTACCCCGGGGGACAGGGAGAGGCTACACCTTC.